The T cell receptor beta chain described here comes from a study of blood T cells in healthy people across ages (dated by TCRdb to between 2015 and 2017). A note on the overall study: In model experiments, template switching captured about one uniquely barcoded TCR beta cDNA molecule for every two T cells. To avoid experimental bias, donors of different ages were distributed randomly across sequencing lanes. Using the same blood draw, the study looked at two additional independent replicas of 1 million unique cDNA reads for two donors, one aged 18 to 30 and the other aged 80 or older. Age-related changes in TCR beta repertoire diversity were measured in the study by deep sequencing normalized with unique cDNA molecular identifiers. Donors were grouped into four age groups: young (average 16 years), middle-aged (approximately 41), aged (over 55) and long-lived (around 80). General study outcomes and caveats: Estimates of total diversity from one million sequenced T cells were regarded as lower bounds and underestimates. Because profiling used bulk unsorted PBMCs, naive and antigen-experienced compartments could not be compared conclusively. As age increased, observed TCR beta diversity per million T cells dropped in a roughly linear way, and a significant reduction was already evident by age around 41. Compared with the aged group, more naive CD4+ T cells, fewer expanded clones and increased TCR diversity were shown by the long-lived group, suggesting age selection. Because donor CMV infection status was unknown, age-related changes in expanded clonotypes were potentially confounded. There was a strong correlation between observed TCR beta diversity and the percentage of naive T cells measured by flow cytometry.

The CDR3 spans 16 residues, from the cysteine through the phenylalanine. The only DNA kept is the CDR3, 48 bases in frame from the first base. Reading the germline V gene gives CDR1 MNHEY and CDR2 SVGEGT. V is pared back by 2 bases and J by 2 bases, with 15 bases lying between the germline termini. Donors were 39 systemically healthy Caucasian individuals from Russia aged roughly 6 to 90 years. Each donor gave about 10 milliliters of peripheral blood, drawn into EDTA-treated Vacutainer tubes. Ficoll-Paque density-gradient centrifugation was used to isolate PBMCs, with at least 6 million obtained per sample. Total RNA was extracted from PBMCs with Trizol reagent, with at least 5 micrograms obtained per sample. The percentages of naive CD45RAhigh/CD27high T cells were determined by flow cytometry on a PBMC aliquot from every donor. The library was prepared using 5' RACE. Instrument on record: Illumina HiSeq 2500. A second PCR of about 6 to 12 cycles was run with a J-beta primer mix and a sample-barcoded 5' primer. A unique molecular identifier was introduced onto each TCR beta cDNA molecule by a template-switch 5' adaptor carrying 12 random nucleotides. Each sample yielded at least 3 million CDR3-containing paired-end reads. The Mint cDNA synthesis kit, primed by a TRBC-specific oligonucleotide, was used to synthesize first-strand cDNA from all RNA. After uracil-DNA glycosylase treatment, a first 18-cycle PCR used universal primers M1SS and BC2_uni_R on all cDNA. As for the original processing: Normalization of each sample was performed by random selection of 1 million high-quality reads, each carrying a distinct molecular identifier. Instead of being binned into consensus sequences, reads that shared molecular identifiers were thrown out. CDR3 identification, clonotype clustering and error correction used MiTCR with a Q25 quality threshold and the strictest error-elimination algorithm. A nonparametric unseen species model with Euler transformation was used to estimate lower-bound total TCR beta diversity. TCRdb applied fastp at Q25 and MiXCR to the public reads, then kept only in-frame beta chains. Duplicate CDR3 protein sequences are folded into a single record with the most common DNA and genes. The V and J calls and clone size are TCRdb's, not the authors'. In this sample the table shows about a million distinct CDR3 sequences, around 48% of which occur a single time. The leading ten clones occupy about an eighth of the sample.

Worth noting for this clonotype: The specificity of this receptor is unknown. Nothing much larger sits one base from this clone, and base qualities are not available.

This receptor was identified in a young man in good health. The sample taken for sequencing was blood. The chain is made from TRBV6-2 or TRBV6-3 and TRBJ1-1; a weak D assignment points to TRBD1 (5 bases agree). The DNA sequence is given as TGTGCCAGCAGTTACCCCCGGGGGATCCGCAACACTGAAGCTTTCTTT. It is translated as CASSYPRGIRNTEAFF.